This entry features one TCR beta chain sequence. Germline CDR1 SNHLY, CDR2 FYNNEI. The CDR3 is 15 amino acids. V lost 6 bases, J lost 9 bases, and 5 bases stayed unmatched. The sample comes from a study of blood T cell repertoires in COVID-19. Study members were between roughly 18 and 100 years old and lived in around 24 US regions. The table came from immunoSEQ multiplex PCR; TCRdb's copy has only in-frame clones and leaves some out. The table lists 140,000 or so clones, just under 85% of them singletons. Input material: PBMCs or T cells enriched from blood (not recorded which). The TCR comes from a woman aged 45 to 65 with acute COVID-19. The gene calls are TRBV2 and TRBJ2-1; TRBD2 agrees at 16 bases. CDR3 loop: CASSEGLAGGVEQFF. In DNA form, the CDR3 reads TGTGCCAGCAGCGAGGGACTAGCGGGAGGGGTTGAGCAGTTCTTC.